Listed below are T cell receptor beta chains from one sample, sequenced in a study of T cells in Graves' hyperthyroidism and ophthalmopathy. TCRdb re-derived calls from the multiplex PCR reads in MiXCR, one entry per CDR3 protein. The sample shows around 200,000 distinct CDR3 sequences, approximately 16% of them seen only once. Sequenced: blood. These receptor sequences come from a middle-aged man with Graves' hyperthyroidism. The CDR3 runs from the conserved cysteine through the conserved F or W. A D gene is named only where the DNA matches it firmly.

NA	TRBV28	CASSRQGNTNYGYTF
NA	TRBV7-9	CASSPLGWGYTF
NA	TRBV24-1	CATHGGETQYF
NA	TRBV29-1	CSVEEGGYYGYTF
NA	TRBV28	CASSPPTTDTQYF
NA	TRBV4-3	CASSQEQSSYEQYF
TRBD1	TRBV6-1	CASSRDSQIANYGYTF
NA	TRBV10-3	CAISTVQHAGGDQPQHF
TRBD2	TRBV7-2	CASSLVLGGGYNEQFF
NA	TRBV2	CASSDSGAGQPQHF
TRBD2	TRBV9	CASSASGGALNEQFF
TRBD2	TRBV18	CASSPRRGGDNEQFF
NA	TRBV4-1	CASSQLQAQETQYF
NA	TRBV6-5	CASSYDGAANKKLFF
NA	TRBV2	CASSEALAGLGEKLFF
TRBD2	TRBV10-3	CAIREAGRPQDTQYF
TRBD1	TRBV2	CASTGQGNTEAFF
TRBD1	TRBV7-8	CASSLEGQSYEQYF
NA	TRBV18	CASSQTRNTEAFF
TRBD2	TRBV2	CASSAVPTLAGGYNEQFF
TRBD1	TRBV12-3/TRBV12-4	CASSPGTGRFQPQHF
TRBD2	TRBV7-3	CASSRLAGGYNEQFF
NA	TRBV28	CASSTQGRHGNTIYF
NA	TRBV5-8	CASSLVDGADTQYF
NA	TRBV28	CASSIGGPQHF
TRBD1	TRBV20-1	CSARGDRGRYQPQHF
NA	TRBV5-1	CASSFNPAAQGYEQYF
NA	TRBV5-6	CASSASQTGELFF
TRBD1	TRBV14	CASSQFDRVDTEAFF
TRBD1	TRBV10-2	CASSESTGPITRGQYF
NA	TRBV5-1	CASSLDQGYNEQFF
TRBD2	TRBV3-1	CASKGGTSVYEQYF
TRBD1	TRBV18	CASSLGDSYEQYF
NA	TRBV20-1	CSASEVPNQPQHF
TRBD2	TRBV7-3	CASSLGAGAHNEQFF
TRBD1	TRBV7-2	CASSLGGQGPTDTQYF
TRBD2	TRBV10-2	CASSGSGGAVDTQYF
NA	TRBV11-2	CASSLYRGANNEQFF
NA	TRBV7-9	CASSLDVRQTEGYTF
TRBD1	TRBV4-2	CASSHDRDGYGYTF
NA	TRBV4-1	CASSQVGMGEAFF
TRBD2	TRBV7-3	CASSLAGLAGSEQFF
NA	TRBV7-2	CASSRTGGPSYNEQFF
TRBD1	TRBV30	CAWSAGTGAAQHF
NA	TRBV19	CASSLALRGTQYF
TRBD2	TRBV9	CASSVDSGGYEQFF